This T cell receptor (beta chain) was captured in a study of radiation and T cells in renal cell carcinoma. Trimming cost V 8 bases and J 7 bases; bases outside gene matches: 13. The germline CDR1 and CDR2 sequences are SQVTM and ANQGSEA. The CDR3 covers 14 residues. Treatment denoted: treatment-naive control, cytoreductive nephrectomy. Control tumor donors were a handful of females and fewer than twelve males, median age roughly 62 years. Libraries were prepared by immunoSEQ multiplex PCR; TCRdb keeps only in-frame clonotypes and omits some of them. The sample lists 10,000 to 12,000 clones, more than 50% occurring once. The sample holds one count of this clone. The antigen is undetermined. Findings and caveats of the study: Tumor samples were small regions of roughly 1 g. Irradiated tumors held more dominant CDR3 motifs than control tumors.

The clonotype comes from a man aged 40-49 years with renal cell carcinoma. This specimen was tumor tissue, taken from a patient whose treatment was nephrectomy without radiotherapy. The rearrangement joins TRBV29-1 to TRBJ2-1; TRBD2 agrees at 8 bases. CDR3 region: CSIPGGEAVNEQFF. As DNA, the CDR3 is TGCAGCATCCCGGGAGGGGAGGCGGTGAATGAGCAGTTCTTC.